The 8 T cell receptor beta chains in this list originate from one sample, sequenced in a study of T cell clonotyping in hematopoietic cell transplantation. Method: immunoSEQ multiplex PCR; TCRdb's copy keeps in-frame clones and lacks some. The table lists about 8,100 clones, approximately 91% of them singletons. Sequencing was performed on peripheral blood mononuclear cells, taken at the time of graft-versus-host disease after allogeneic stem cell transplant. The receptor set was obtained from a male patient between 60 and 69 years old who had an allogeneic stem cell transplant from a related donor, so the T cells may come from the graft donor. Some clones in this sample may be carry-over from other donors' samples.

This chain connects TRBV28 to TRBJ2-7; 7 positions match TRBD1. CDR1 and CDR2 (germline): MDHEN, SYDVKM. V gave up 3 bases and J gave up 4 bases; unmatched junction bases: 3. The CDR3 totals 13 residues. This chain's CDR3 is CASSLDRTYEQYF. In DNA, the CDR3 is TGTGCCAGCAGTTTGGACAGGACATACGAGCAGTACTTC.

The chain links TRBV2 to TRBJ1-1; perhaps TRBD1 as D (5 bases). The germline CDR1 and CDR2 sequences are SNHLY and FYNNEI. This CDR3 spans 13 amino acids. Trimming took off 5 bases at V and 1 base at J, with 8 bases between the two ends. The CDR3 region is CASSPQGNTEAFF. The DNA for the CDR3 is TGTGCCAGCAGTCCGCAGGGGAACACTGAAGCTTTCTTT.

The rearrangement links TRBV7-8 to TRBJ1-5; 7 bases fit TRBD1. The CDR3 covers 15 residues. V shed 5 bases and J 2 bases; nucleotides not matched to a gene: 6. CDR1 and CDR2 from the germline V gene are SGHVS and FQNEAQ. CDR3 region: CASSRQGRGNQPQHF. The CDR3 nucleotides are TGTGCCAGCAGCCGACAGGGAAGGGGCAATCAGCCCCAGCATTTT. The whole variable domain, remainder taken from reference TRBV7-8 and TRBJ1-5, is GAGVSQSPRYKVAKRGQDVALRCDPISGHVSLFWYQQALGQGPEFLTYFQNEAQLDKSGLPSDRFFAERPEGSVSTLKIQRTQQEDSAVYLCASSRQGRGNQPQHFGDGTRLSIL.

The chain is built from TRBV5-8 and TRBJ2-7; TRBD1 is a possible D gene (6 bases). The CDR3 totals 13 residues. The germline V gene encodes CDR1 SGHTS and CDR2 YDEGEE. The V and J ends lost 4 bases and 9 bases respectively, with 17 bases between them. CDR3 sequence (DNA): TGTGCCAGCAGCAACAGGGACGACCCTAGGCAGTACTTC. As protein: CASSNRDDPRQYF.

The V call is TRBV19, the J call TRBJ1-1, with D possibly matching TRBD1 (6 bases). The germline CDR1 and CDR2 sequences are LNHDA and SQIVND (reference sequence). This CDR3 has 14 residues. Trimming removed 5 bases from V and 6 bases from J, with 16 bases in between. CDR3 DNA sequence: TGTGCCAGTAGTGGCGGGGGCTGGGGCGCTGAAGCTTTCTTT. Protein: CASSGGGWGAEAFF.

The chain carries TRBV19 and TRBJ1-5; D might be TRBD1 (6 bases). The V end was cut by 5 bases, the J end by 2 bases, with 13 bases between. Germline lookup yields CDR1 LNHDA and CDR2 SQIVND (reference sequence). This CDR3 contains 15 residues. CDR3 in amino acids: CASSPWGLGNQPQHF. CDR3 DNA sequence: TGTGCCAGTAGTCCTTGGGGGCTGGGCAATCAGCCCCAGCATTTT.

The J gene is TRBJ1-2, the V gene TRBV5-4; 7 bases map to TRBD1. Trimming took 4 bases from V and 0 from J; bases not matched to a gene: 12. The V gene's germline CDR1 is SGHNT and CDR2 YYREEE (reference sequence). The CDR3 covers 17 residues. CDR3 residues: CASSLTGRGGANYGYTF. In nucleotides, the CDR3 is TGTGCCAGCAGCCTTACTGGGAGAGGGGGCGCTAACTATGGCTACACCTTC.

This sequence joins TRBV2 and TRBJ2-3, with TRBD2 matching over 8 bases. After removal of 6 bases from V and 2 bases from J, the junction contained 7 bases not matched to a gene. The CDR3 consists of 15 residues. CDR1 SNHLY and CDR2 FYNNEI come from the germline V gene. The CDR3 here is CASSELAADTDTQYF. In DNA, the CDR3 is TGTGCCAGCAGCGAACTAGCGGCAGACACAGATACGCAGTATTTT.